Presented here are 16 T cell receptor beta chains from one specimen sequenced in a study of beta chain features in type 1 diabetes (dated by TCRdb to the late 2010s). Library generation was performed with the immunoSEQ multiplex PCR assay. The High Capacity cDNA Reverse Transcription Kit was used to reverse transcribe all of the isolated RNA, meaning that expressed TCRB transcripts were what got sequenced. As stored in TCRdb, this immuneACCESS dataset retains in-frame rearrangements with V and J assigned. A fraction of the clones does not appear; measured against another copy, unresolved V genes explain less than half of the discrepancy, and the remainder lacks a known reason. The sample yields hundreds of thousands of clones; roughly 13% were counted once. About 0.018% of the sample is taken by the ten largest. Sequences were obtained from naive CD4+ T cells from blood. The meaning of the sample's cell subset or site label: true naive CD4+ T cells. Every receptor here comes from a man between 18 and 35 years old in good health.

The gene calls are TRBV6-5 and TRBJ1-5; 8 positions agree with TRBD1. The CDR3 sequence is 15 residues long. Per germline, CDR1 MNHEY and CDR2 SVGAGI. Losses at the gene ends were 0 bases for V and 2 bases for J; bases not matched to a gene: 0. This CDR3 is CASSYSGQGNQPQHF. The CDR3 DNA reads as TGTGCCAGCAGTTACTCGGGACAGGGCAATCAGCCCCAGCATTTT.

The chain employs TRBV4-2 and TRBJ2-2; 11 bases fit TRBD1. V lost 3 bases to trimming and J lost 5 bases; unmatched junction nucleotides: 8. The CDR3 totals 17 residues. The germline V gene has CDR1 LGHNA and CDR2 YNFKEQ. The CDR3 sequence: CASSHPGTGGWTGELFF. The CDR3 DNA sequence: TGTGCCAGCAGCCATCCCGGGACAGGGGGATGGACCGGGGAGCTGTTTTTT.

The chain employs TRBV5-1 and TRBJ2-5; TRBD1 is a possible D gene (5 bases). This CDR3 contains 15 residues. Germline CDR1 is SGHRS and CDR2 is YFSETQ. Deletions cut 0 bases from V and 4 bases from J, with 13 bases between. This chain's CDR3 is CASSLALRERETQYF. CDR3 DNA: TGCGCCAGCAGCTTGGCCCTCAGGGAACGAGAGACCCAGTACTTC.

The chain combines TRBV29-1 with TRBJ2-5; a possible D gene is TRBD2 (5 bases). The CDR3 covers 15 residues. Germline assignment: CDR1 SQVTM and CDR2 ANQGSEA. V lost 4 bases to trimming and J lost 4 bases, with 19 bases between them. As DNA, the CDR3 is TGCAGCGTTGGGCCCGCCGGGAACCGGCCAGAGACCCAGTACTTC. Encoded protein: CSVGPAGNRPETQYF.

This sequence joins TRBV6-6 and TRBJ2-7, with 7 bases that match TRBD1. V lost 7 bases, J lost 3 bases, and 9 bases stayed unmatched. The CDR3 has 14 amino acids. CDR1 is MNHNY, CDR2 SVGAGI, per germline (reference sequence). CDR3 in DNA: TGTGCCAGCACAAAGCATGACAGGGTCTACGAGCAGTACTTC. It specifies CASTKHDRVYEQYF.

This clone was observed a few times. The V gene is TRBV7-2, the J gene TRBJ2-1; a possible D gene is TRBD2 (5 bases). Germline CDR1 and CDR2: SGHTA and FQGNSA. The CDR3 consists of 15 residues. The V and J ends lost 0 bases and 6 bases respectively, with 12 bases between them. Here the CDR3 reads CASSLAVGDFNEQFF. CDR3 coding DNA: TGTGCCAGCAGCTTAGCGGTGGGAGATTTCAATGAGCAGTTCTTC.

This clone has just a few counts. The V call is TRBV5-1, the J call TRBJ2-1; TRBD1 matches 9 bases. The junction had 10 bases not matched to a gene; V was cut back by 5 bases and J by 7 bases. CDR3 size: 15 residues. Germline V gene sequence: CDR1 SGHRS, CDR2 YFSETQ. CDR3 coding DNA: TGCGCCAGCAGGGGGACAGGGATTACGGGAAATGAGCAGTTCTTC. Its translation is CASRGTGITGNEQFF.

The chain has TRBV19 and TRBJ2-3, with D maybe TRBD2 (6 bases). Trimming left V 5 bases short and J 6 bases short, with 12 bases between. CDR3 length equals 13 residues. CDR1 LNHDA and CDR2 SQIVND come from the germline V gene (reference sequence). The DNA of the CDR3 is TGTGCCAGTAGTTCGACTAGAGAGGATACGCAGTATTTT. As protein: CASSSTREDTQYF.

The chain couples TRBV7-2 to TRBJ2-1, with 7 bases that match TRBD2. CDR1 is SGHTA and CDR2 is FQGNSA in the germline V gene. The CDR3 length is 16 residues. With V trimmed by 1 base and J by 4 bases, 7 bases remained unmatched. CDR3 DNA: TGTGCCAGCAGCTTAGACCCGGGACTAAATTACAATGAGCAGTTCTTC. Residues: CASSLDPGLNYNEQFF.

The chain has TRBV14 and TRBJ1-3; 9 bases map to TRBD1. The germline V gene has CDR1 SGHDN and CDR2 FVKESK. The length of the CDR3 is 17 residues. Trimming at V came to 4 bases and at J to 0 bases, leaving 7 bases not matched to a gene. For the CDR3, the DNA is TGTGCCAGCAGCCCGGACAGGGGATGGAGCTCTGGAAACACCATATATTTT. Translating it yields CASSPDRGWSSGNTIYF.

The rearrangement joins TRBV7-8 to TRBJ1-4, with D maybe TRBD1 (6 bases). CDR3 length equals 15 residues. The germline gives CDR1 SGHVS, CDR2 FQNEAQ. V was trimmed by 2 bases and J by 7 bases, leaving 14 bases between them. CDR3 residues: CASSLYQGIGEKLFF. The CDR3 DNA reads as TGTGCCAGCAGCTTATATCAGGGGATCGGTGAAAAACTGTTTTTT.

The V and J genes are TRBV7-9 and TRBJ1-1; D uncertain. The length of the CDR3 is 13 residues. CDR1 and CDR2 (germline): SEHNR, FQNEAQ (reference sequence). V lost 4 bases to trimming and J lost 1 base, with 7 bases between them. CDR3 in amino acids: CASSYEGNTEAFF. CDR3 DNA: TGTGCCAGCAGCTATGAGGGGAACACTGAAGCTTTCTTT.

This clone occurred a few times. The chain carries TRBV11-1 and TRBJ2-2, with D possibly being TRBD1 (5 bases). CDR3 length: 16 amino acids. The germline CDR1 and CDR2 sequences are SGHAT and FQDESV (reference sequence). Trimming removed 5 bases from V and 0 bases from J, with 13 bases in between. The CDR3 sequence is CASSPLGQANTGELFF. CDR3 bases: TGTGCCAGCAGCCCTCTGGGGCAGGCGAACACCGGGGAGCTGTTTTTT.

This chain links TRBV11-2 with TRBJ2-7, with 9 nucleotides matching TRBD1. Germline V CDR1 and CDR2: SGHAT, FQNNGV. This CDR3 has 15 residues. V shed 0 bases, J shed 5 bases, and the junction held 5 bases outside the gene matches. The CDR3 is CASSLEGQGIDEQYF. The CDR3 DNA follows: TGTGCCAGCAGCTTAGAGGGACAGGGAATAGACGAGCAGTACTTC.

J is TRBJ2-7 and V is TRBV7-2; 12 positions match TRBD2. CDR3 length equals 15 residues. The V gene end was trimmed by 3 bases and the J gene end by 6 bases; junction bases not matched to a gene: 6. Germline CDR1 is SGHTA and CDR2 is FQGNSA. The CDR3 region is CASSFLSSGRGEQYF. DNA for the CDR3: TGTGCCAGCAGCTTTCTCTCTAGCGGGAGGGGCGAGCAGTACTTC.

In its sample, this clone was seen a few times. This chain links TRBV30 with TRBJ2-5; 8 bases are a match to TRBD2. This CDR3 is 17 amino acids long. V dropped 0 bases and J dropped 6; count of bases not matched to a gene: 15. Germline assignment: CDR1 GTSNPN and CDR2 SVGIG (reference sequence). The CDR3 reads CAWSVTGGHLGVQTQYF. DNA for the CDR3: TGTGCCTGGAGTGTGACGGGAGGGCATCTGGGGGTGCAGACCCAGTACTTC.